Given below is one T cell receptor (beta chain) in context. Its matching antigen is unknown. The source of the sample is a study of shared clonotypes between healthy human individuals. The authors distributed each subset's genomic DNA evenly over several immunoSEQ plates. The method was immunoSEQ multiplex PCR; TCRdb's version includes in-frame clones alone and lacks a portion of them. The table records roughly 1,100,000 clones, approximately 70% of them present only once. Splitting of CD4+ cells produced CD45RA+ naive and CD45RA-negative memory subsets. The CDR3 consists of 12 residues. J was trimmed by 5 bases and V by 8 bases; bases with no gene match: 5. Germline V lookup: CDR1 SQVTM, CDR2 ANQGSEA. General study results and limits: What naive subsets generally showed was a larger estimated richness than memory subsets showed. In a few donors, approximately 5% of naive CD4 clonotypes appeared in common.

The rearrangement uses TRBV29-1 and TRBJ1-1; 10 nucleotides match TRBD1. Input material: memory CD4+ T cells sorted from blood. Subset specified: CD45RA-negative fraction. This sequence was found in a man in his late teens or twenties in good health. The CDR3 protein is CSSRTGGTEAFF. The CDR3 region has the DNA TGCAGCTCCCGGACAGGGGGGACTGAAGCTTTCTTT.